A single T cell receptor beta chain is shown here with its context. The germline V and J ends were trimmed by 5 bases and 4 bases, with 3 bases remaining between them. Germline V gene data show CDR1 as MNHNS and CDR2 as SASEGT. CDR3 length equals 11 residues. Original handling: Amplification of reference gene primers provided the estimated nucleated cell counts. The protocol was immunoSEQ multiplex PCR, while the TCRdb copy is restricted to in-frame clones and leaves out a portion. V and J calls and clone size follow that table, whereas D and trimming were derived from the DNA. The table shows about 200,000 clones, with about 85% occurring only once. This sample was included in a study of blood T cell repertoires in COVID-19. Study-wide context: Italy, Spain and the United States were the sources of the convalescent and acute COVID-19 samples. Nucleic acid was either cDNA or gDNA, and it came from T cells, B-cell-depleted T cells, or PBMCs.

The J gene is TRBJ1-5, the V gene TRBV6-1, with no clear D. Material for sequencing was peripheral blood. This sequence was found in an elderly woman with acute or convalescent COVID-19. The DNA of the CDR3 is TGTGCCAGCAGTTCGAATCAGCCCCAGCATTTT. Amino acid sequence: CASSSNQPQHF.